This T cell receptor beta chain emerged from a study of blood T cell repertoires in COVID-19. Study as a whole: Samples taken during acute and convalescent COVID-19 were collected in the United States, Italy and Spain. Nucleic acid was either cDNA or gDNA, and it came from T cells, B-cell-depleted T cells, or PBMCs.

This table comes from immunoSEQ multiplex PCR, and its TCRdb copy is limited to in-frame clones, with some not included. This sample has approximately 280,000 clones, with around nine tenths found just once. The CDR3 extends over 15 amino acids. CDR1 and CDR2 from the germline V gene are LGHDT and YNNKEL (reference sequence). V was pared by 5 bases and J by 8 bases, with 12 bases of the junction left unmatched. Recruitment covered roughly 24 US areas and drew participants whose ages spanned roughly 18 to 90 years. This clonotype was obtained from a young woman who had recovered from COVID-19. The chain employs TRBV3-1 (or the pseudogene TRBV3-2) and TRBJ1-2; TRBD1 matches at 9 bases. What was sequenced was PBMCs or T cells enriched from blood (not recorded which). CDR3 bases: TGTGCCAGCAGCTACAGGACAGGGGAAGGCTCCGGCTACACCTTC. Its protein is CASSYRTGEGSGYTF.